This T cell receptor (beta chain) was sequenced during a study of blood T cells in healthy people across ages. Concerning this clonotype itself: Its antigen is as yet unknown.

V lost 4 bases and J 5 bases, leaving 21 bases between the germline ends. The CDR3 has 17 amino acids. Germline lookup yields CDR1 LGHDT and CDR2 YNNKEL (reference sequence). The study's findings and limits: There was no known CMV status for donors, so expanded clonotype changes were possibly confounded.

A second 7 to 11 cycle PCR used barcoded and J-beta primers. Each of the cDNA molecules was tagged by a template-switch adaptor with 12 random nucleotides. MiXCR was run by TCRdb on the 5' RACE reads, yielding one entry per CDR3 protein. Of 2 million or so distinct CDR3 sequences in the sample, 49% were seen once. The sequenced sample was blood. This receptor was taken from a woman aged 40 to 49 in good health. The chain couples TRBV3-1 to TRBJ2-1, with a possible D match to TRBD2 (7 bases). This chain's CDR3 is CASSRQVLAGAHNEQFF. CDR3 nucleotides: TGTGCCAGCAGCCGGCAAGTTCTGGCGGGGGCCCACAATGAGCAGTTCTTC.